This T cell receptor beta chain is drawn from a study of chemoradiotherapy in HPV16-positive cancers. On the study more broadly: A couple of HPV16-positive patients' cells yielded candidate HPV-specific clones and common motifs.

Generated by immunoSEQ multiplex PCR, the TCRdb table keeps only in-frame clones and is missing some. The sample records about 2,900 clones, roughly 90% being singletons. The CDR3 sequence is 11 residues long. Germline loops: CDR1 SNHLY, CDR2 FYNNEI. Trimming cost V 3 bases and J 7 bases, with 7 bases left between them. The study's findings and limits: The functional HPV-specific definition rests on just a couple of HPV16-positive patients. Candidate HPV-specific clones and E7-related TCR motifs grew in tumor during treatment.

The sample holds a few counts of this clone. The target antigen is unknown. The sample was tumor tissue, taken from a patient who underwent chemoradiotherapy. The chain carries TRBV2 and TRBJ2-7, with a possible D match to TRBD2 (5 bases). The TCR comes from a human donor with HPV-associated anogenital cancer. The CDR3 region has the DNA TGTGCCAGCAGTGATTGGAGGGAGCAGTACTTC. Protein: CASSDWREQYF.